Shown below are 20 T cell receptor beta chains from a single sample sequenced in a study of blood T cell repertoires in COVID-19. The table came from immunoSEQ multiplex PCR; TCRdb's copy has only in-frame clones and leaves some out. This repertoire shows around 56,000 clones, around 80% found once; its top ten account for 7.2%. Sequencing used peripheral blood. These receptors all stem from a man aged 55 to 70 with acute or convalescent COVID-19.

Details on this clone: The junction shows a germline mismatch at one end, possibly a read error. The chain joins TRBV7-8 to TRBJ2-3; no clear D gene. This CDR3 has 12 residues. Germline V CDR1 and CDR2: SGHVS, FQNEAQ. The CDR3 sequence: CASSFSRDTQYF. CDR3 coding DNA: TGTGCCAGCAGCTTTAGCAGAGATACGCAGTATTTT.

CDR3 bases: TGCGCCAGCAGCTTAAAACAGGGGCCTGAAGCTTTCTTT. Its translation: CASSLKQGPEAFF. J is TRBJ1-1 and V is TRBV5-1, with 7 bases lining up with TRBD1. Germline V gene data show CDR1 as SGHRS and CDR2 as YFSETQ. V trimming: 2 bases; J trimming: 6 bases; junction bases outside the gene matches: 4. There are 13 residues in the CDR3.

The J gene is TRBJ1-1, the V gene TRBV5-6; D not certain. V gave up 4 bases and J gave up 1 base, with 11 bases separating them. Germline V gives CDR1 SGHDT, CDR2 YYEEEE. This CDR3 comprises 14 residues. In DNA, the CDR3 is TGTGCCAGCAGCCTGACAAGGCAGAACACTGAAGCTTTCTTT. Amino acids: CASSLTRQNTEAFF. The complete variable domain, with remaining parts taken from reference TRBV5-6 and TRBJ1-1, reads DAGVTQSPTHLIKTRGQQVTLRCSPKSGHDTVSWYQQALGQGPQFIFQYYEEEERQRGNFPDRFSGHQFPNYSSELNVNALLLGDSALYLCASSLTRQNTEAFFGQGTRLTVV.

The chain joins TRBV18 to TRBJ1-1, with 7 bases lining up with TRBD1. From germline, CDR1 is KGHSH and CDR2 LQKENI. This CDR3 region has 15 residues. V dropped 4 bases and J dropped 1; count of bases not matched to a gene: 6. The CDR3 loop is CASSRPGTANTEAFF. The DNA of the CDR3 is TGTGCCAGCTCACGTCCCGGGACAGCGAACACTGAAGCTTTCTTT.

V usage is TRBV4-2 and J usage is TRBJ2-7; possible D gene TRBD1, 6 bases. Per the germline V gene, CDR1 is LGHNA and CDR2 is YNFKEQ. V was shortened by 5 bases and J by 5 bases, with 13 bases between the two germline ends. This CDR3 region has 13 residues. The CDR3 DNA reads TGTGCCAGCAGCTTCCCCGGGACAAACGAGCAGTACTTC. It is translated as CASSFPGTNEQYF.

The chain is built from TRBV15 and TRBJ1-2; D is perhaps TRBD1 (5 bases). Germline CDR1 is LNHNV and CDR2 is YYDKDF (reference sequence). This CDR3 is 14 amino acids long. Trimming took off 4 bases at V and 6 bases at J, with 15 bases between the two ends. CDR3 DNA sequence: TGTGCCACCAGCACCCCTGGGAGGGGTGATGGCTACACCTTC. Encoded protein: CATSTPGRGDGYTF. The variable domain in full, with the rest retrieved from reference TRBV15 and TRBJ1-2, is DAMVIQNPRYQVTQFGKPVTLSCSQTLNHNVMYWYQQKSSQAPKLLFHYYDKDFNNEADTPDNFQSRRPNTSFCFLDIRSPGLGDTAMYLCATSTPGRGDGYTFGSGTRLTVV.

The gene calls are TRBV5-1 and TRBJ1-1; D is undetermined. There are 13 residues in the CDR3. Looked up from germline, CDR1 is SGHRS and CDR2 is YFSETQ. Trimming removed 5 bases from V and 1 base from J, with 9 bases in between. This CDR3 reads CASSQEGNTEAFF. CDR3 coding DNA: TGCGCCAGCAGTCAGGAGGGGAACACTGAAGCTTTCTTT.

This chain connects TRBV19 to TRBJ2-1; TRBD2 agrees at 15 bases. The V segment lost 4 bases and the J segment 9 bases; nucleotides outside the gene matches: 4. Germline loops: CDR1 LNHDA, CDR2 SQIVND (reference sequence). The CDR3 runs 15 residues. This CDR3 reads CASSNGLAGGREQFF. The CDR3 coding sequence is TGTGCCAGTAGTAACGGACTAGCGGGGGGGCGTGAGCAGTTCTTC.

The chain uses TRBV28 and TRBJ1-2; D remains unclear. The germline V gene has CDR1 MDHEN and CDR2 SYDVKM. The CDR3 length is 13 residues. Trimming stripped 3 bases from V and 3 bases from J, with 8 bases between. The chain's CDR3 is CASSLERYYGYTF. In nucleotides, the CDR3 is TGTGCCAGCAGTTTGGAGCGGTACTATGGCTACACCTTC.

The chain employs TRBV6-2 or TRBV6-3 and TRBJ2-1; TRBD1 matches 9 bases. V dropped 2 bases and J dropped 11; count of bases not matched to a gene: 7. CDR1 is MNHEY and CDR2 is SVGEGT in the germline V gene. The CDR3 loop spans 14 amino acids. The CDR3 DNA reads as TGTGCCAGCAGTTACAACCGGGACAGGGAGAAGCAGTTCTTC. Its translation is CASSYNRDREKQFF.

The CDR3 bases are TGTGCCAGCAGCAACGACAGGGGGCAGGGGACCGGGGAGCTGTTTTTT. This gives the protein CASSNDRGQGTGELFF. The chain is built from TRBV5-8 and TRBJ2-2; 10 nucleotides agree with TRBD1. Germline lookup yields CDR1 SGHTS and CDR2 YDEGEE. J gave up 5 bases and V 4 bases, and 8 bases lay outside the gene matches. CDR3 length equals 16 residues.

V gene TRBV5-1 combines with J gene TRBJ2-7; TRBD2 agrees at 7 bases. The V gene's germline CDR1 is SGHRS and CDR2 YFSETQ. J lost 1 base, V lost 1 base, and 11 bases had no gene match. The length of the CDR3 is 17 residues. The CDR3 spells CASSLPEGGGLSYEQYF. The CDR3 coding sequence is TGCGCCAGCAGCTTGCCGGAAGGCGGGGGACTATCCTACGAGCAGTACTTC.

The J gene is TRBJ2-7, the V gene TRBV12-1; the table's D call of TRBD2 was not tested on the DNA. TRBV12-1 is designated a pseudogene. This CDR3 is built from 19 residues. For the CDR3, the DNA is TGTGCCAGCAGCTCGCCGGGACTAGCGGAACCTGGTACCTCCTACGAGCAGTACTTC. Encoded protein: CASSSPGLAEPGTSYEQYF.

The chain couples TRBV6-5 to TRBJ1-1; 9 bases map to TRBD1. The CDR3 contains 15 residues. Germline CDR1 and CDR2: MNHEY and SVGAGI. The V gene end was trimmed by 6 bases and the J gene end by 0 bases; junction bases not matched to a gene: 5. CDR3 nucleotide sequence: TGTGCCAGCAGGCCTACAGGGGGCATGAACACTGAAGCTTTCTTT. Its translation is CASRPTGGMNTEAFF.

CDR3 in amino acids: CASSGTGDQPQHF. CDR3 sequence (DNA): TGTGCCAGCAGTGGGACAGGCGATCAGCCCCAGCATTTT. J is TRBJ1-5 and V is TRBV2, with TRBD1 matching over 7 bases. V was clipped by 4 bases and J by 5 bases; unmatched bases: 2. CDR1 and CDR2 from the germline V gene are SNHLY and FYNNEI. The CDR3 is 13 residues long.

The chain is built from TRBV2 and TRBJ1-2; D uncertain. V was trimmed by 7 bases and J by 7 bases, leaving 10 bases between them. The CDR3 has 11 residues. Germline V lookup: CDR1 SNHLY, CDR2 FYNNEI. The CDR3 region has the DNA TGTGCCAGCAATATGAACGGTGGCTACACCTTC. Protein product: CASNMNGGYTF.

The rearrangement uses TRBV15 and TRBJ2-5; possible D gene TRBD2, 5 bases. Germline-derived CDR1 and CDR2 are LNHNV and YYDKDF (reference sequence). There are 17 residues in the CDR3. V lost 0 bases and J lost 0, with 14 bases in between. The CDR3: CATSRDPTGLYQETQYF. CDR3 coding DNA: TGTGCCACCAGCAGAGATCCAACGGGGTTGTACCAAGAGACCCAGTACTTC.

The rearrangement joins TRBV3-1 (or the pseudogene TRBV3-2) to TRBJ2-1; 8 bases align to TRBD2. J was trimmed by 9 bases and V by 2 bases; bases with no gene match: 6. From germline, CDR1 is LGHDT and CDR2 YNNKEL (reference sequence). This CDR3 is 14 amino acids long. The chain's CDR3 is CASSQRTSLGEQFF. The CDR3 DNA sequence: TGTGCCAGCAGCCAACGGACTAGCCTCGGTGAGCAGTTCTTC.

The rearrangement links TRBV12-5 to TRBJ1-1, with TRBD1 matching 8 bases. CDR1 is LGHNT, CDR2 FRNRAP, per germline. V shed 0 bases and J 0 bases; nucleotides not matched to a gene: 6. This CDR3 has 17 amino acids. CDR3 sequence (DNA): TGTGCTAGTGGTTTGGTAGTGACAGGGGCGTTGAACACTGAAGCTTTCTTT. Residues: CASGLVVTGALNTEAFF.

The genes are TRBV6-2 or TRBV6-3 and TRBJ2-1, with 11 positions matching TRBD2. The CDR3 is 21 residues long. Trimming took 2 bases from V and 1 from J; bases not matched to a gene: 16. Germline loops: CDR1 MNHEY, CDR2 SVGEGT. In DNA, the CDR3 is TGTGCCAGCAGTTACCCCGGGGCTAGCGGGGGGCCCCCAAGGTCCTACAATGAGCAGTTCTTC. Translated: CASSYPGASGGPPRSYNEQFF.